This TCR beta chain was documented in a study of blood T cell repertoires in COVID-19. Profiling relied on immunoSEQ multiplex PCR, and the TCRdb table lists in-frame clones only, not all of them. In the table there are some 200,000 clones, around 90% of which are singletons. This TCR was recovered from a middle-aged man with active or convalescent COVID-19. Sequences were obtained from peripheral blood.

The CDR3 DNA sequence: TGTGCCAGCGAAACTGGACCAGGGCGGATGAACACTGAAGCTTTCTTT. As protein: CASETGPGRMNTEAFF. V and J are TRBV18 and TRBJ1-1; TRBD1 is a possible D gene (5 bases). The V end was cut by 8 bases, the J end by 0 bases, with 19 bases between. The CDR3 spans 16 residues. The germline CDR1 and CDR2 sequences are KGHSH and LQKENI.